What follows are 27 T cell receptor beta chains derived from one specimen sequenced in a study of blood T cell repertoires in COVID-19. Profiled with immunoSEQ multiplex PCR; TCRdb holds only in-frame clones, not every one. The table has some 120,000 clones, almost 85% seen once. Material: peripheral blood. All receptors come from a human donor in a cohort sampled during active COVID-19.

V is TRBV15 and J is TRBJ1-4; D not resolved. V gave up 1 base and J gave up 5 bases, with 11 bases separating them. In germline, CDR1 is LNHNV, CDR2 YYDKDF (reference sequence). This CDR3 spans 15 amino acids. The CDR3, as DNA: TGTGCCACCAGCAGAGCCCGGGGTGGGAATGAAAAACTGTTTTTT. The encoded protein is CATSRARGGNEKLFF.

In nucleotides, the CDR3 is TGTGCCAGCAGCTTAGCGAGTTACGGGACAGGGTCTGGAAACACCATATATTTT. It specifies CASSLASYGTGSGNTIYF. This rearrangement joins TRBV7-8 to TRBJ1-3; 9 bases agree with TRBD1. V was pared by 0 bases and J by 1 base, with 7 bases of the junction left unmatched. Per the germline V gene, CDR1 is SGHVS and CDR2 is FQNEAQ. This CDR3 has 18 amino acids.

The chain employs TRBV19 and TRBJ2-3; D perhaps matches TRBD2 (5 bases). The CDR3 is made up of 14 amino acids. Trimming shortened V by 0 bases and J by 9 bases, and 13 bases separated the two germline ends. Germline assignment: CDR1 LNHDA and CDR2 SQIVND (reference sequence). CDR3 sequence reads: CASSIENSRGTQYF. As DNA, the CDR3 is TGTGCCAGTAGTATAGAAAACTCCCGAGGGACGCAGTATTTT.

This chain joins TRBV21-1 and TRBJ2-1; the DNA was not compared with TRBD2, the D call given in the table. TRBV21-1 corresponds to a pseudogene. The CDR3 spans 15 residues. The CDR3: CASSDSSGDDNEQFF. Written as DNA, the CDR3 is TGTGCCAGCAGCGACTCTAGCGGGGACGACAATGAGCAGTTCTTC.

The chain has TRBV2 and TRBJ1-4; D is undetermined. CDR3 length: 14 residues. Trimming shortened V by 3 bases and J by 3 bases, and 8 bases separated the two germline ends. CDR1 and CDR2 (germline): SNHLY, FYNNEI. This CDR3 is CASSDAGSNEKLFF. CDR3 DNA: TGTGCCAGCAGTGATGCGGGGTCTAATGAAAAACTGTTTTTT.

The chain has TRBV4-1 and TRBJ1-5; 7 bases map to TRBD1. The CDR3 contains 14 residues. Germline CDR1 reads MGHRA; CDR2 reads YSYEKL. Trimming removed 5 bases from V and 7 bases from J; junction bases left unmatched: 8. The chain's CDR3 is CASSSTGQEQPQHF. The CDR3 region has the DNA TGCGCCAGCAGCTCGACAGGGCAAGAACAGCCCCAGCATTTT.

CDR3 loop: CASSLEFQGMREQYF. CDR3 nucleotide sequence: TGTGCCAGCAGCTTAGAATTCCAGGGAATGCGGGAGCAGTACTTC. V is TRBV11-3 and J is TRBJ2-7; D might be TRBD1 (5 bases). V was trimmed by 0 bases and J by 7 bases, leaving 16 bases between them. The CDR3 has 15 amino acids. Germline loops: CDR1 SGHNT, CDR2 YENEEA.

The chain is built from TRBV3-1 (or the pseudogene TRBV3-2) and TRBJ2-3, with D perhaps matching TRBD2 (6 bases). In germline, CDR1 is LGHDT, CDR2 YNNKEL (reference sequence). The CDR3 sequence is 16 residues long. V was clipped by 0 bases and J by 2 bases, with 12 bases between them. The CDR3 loop is CASSQDSGTFTDTQYF. Here the CDR3 DNA reads TGTGCCAGCAGCCAAGATTCAGGGACTTTCACAGATACGCAGTATTTT.

The J gene is TRBJ2-7, the V gene TRBV4-1; D remains ambiguous. This CDR3 is built from 13 residues. V lost 0 bases and J lost 1, with 4 bases in between. Germline assignment: CDR1 MGHRA and CDR2 YSYEKL. The CDR3 spells CASSQDGSYEQYF. The CDR3 DNA reads TGCGCCAGCAGCCAAGACGGTTCCTACGAGCAGTACTTC.

V gene TRBV7-6 combines with J gene TRBJ1-6; 12 positions match TRBD1. Germline CDR1 reads SGHVS; CDR2 reads FNYEAQ. CDR3 length: 17 residues. V shed 2 bases and J 6 bases; nucleotides not matched to a gene: 5. DNA for the CDR3: TGTGCCAGCAGCTTATCGGGACAGGGGGCAAGTAATTCACCCCTCCACTTT. Residues: CASSLSGQGASNSPLHF.

This clone was seen just once. The gene calls are TRBV19 and TRBJ1-4, with D possibly matching TRBD1 (6 bases). This CDR3 has 16 amino acids. The germline V and J ends were trimmed by 1 base and 5 bases, with 14 bases remaining between them. Germline values: CDR1 LNHDA, CDR2 SQIVND (reference sequence). CDR3 in DNA: TGTGCCAGTAGTATAGGCAAAGGACAGTGGAATGAAAAACTGTTTTTT. It encodes CASSIGKGQWNEKLFF.

The chain recombines TRBV7-8 with TRBJ1-2, with TRBD1 matching over 7 bases. The V segment lost 4 bases and the J segment 4 bases; nucleotides outside the gene matches: 6. The CDR3 loop spans 14 amino acids. Germline-derived CDR1 and CDR2 are SGHVS and FQNEAQ. CDR3 region: CASSSGQSSYGYTF. Written as DNA, the CDR3 is TGTGCCAGCAGCTCGGGACAGTCCTCCTATGGCTACACCTTC. The whole variable domain, remainder taken from reference TRBV7-8 and TRBJ1-2, is GAGVSQSPRYKVAKRGQDVALRCDPISGHVSLFWYQQALGQGPEFLTYFQNEAQLDKSGLPSDRFFAERPEGSVSTLKIQRTQQEDSAVYLCASSSGQSSYGYTFGSGTRLTVV.

The chain joins TRBV5-1 to TRBJ2-3; 11 positions match TRBD2. The germline CDR1 and CDR2 sequences are SGHRS and YFSETQ. The junction had 8 bases not matched to a gene; V was cut back by 0 bases and J by 5 bases. The CDR3 contains 17 residues. The DNA for the CDR3 is TGCGCCAGCAGCTTGGGTGGGCTAGCGGGGGGTCAAGATACGCAGTATTTT. Amino acid sequence: CASSLGGLAGGQDTQYF. Full variable domain (outside the CDR3, taken from reference TRBV5-1 and TRBJ2-3): KAGVTQTPRYLIKTRGQQVTLSCSPISGHRSVSWYQQTPGQGLQFLFEYFSETQRNKGNFPGRFSGRQFSNSRSEMNVSTLELGDSALYLCASSLGGLAGGQDTQYFGPGTRLTVL.

The J gene is TRBJ2-3, the V gene TRBV30, with D hard to call. V lost 5 bases, J lost 2 bases, and 8 bases lay in between. The CDR3 is made up of 12 amino acids. The V gene's germline CDR1 is GTSNPN and CDR2 SVGIG (reference sequence). In DNA, the CDR3 is TGTGCCTGGGGGCCCTACACAGATACGCAGTATTTT. Translated: CAWGPYTDTQYF.

The V call is TRBV6-5, the J call TRBJ1-5; D not resolved. Germline V gene lookup returns CDR1 MNHEY and CDR2 SVGAGI. With 6 bases removed from V and 6 bases from J, the gap between germline ends came to 12 bases. CDR3 size: 13 residues. The CDR3 DNA is TGTGCCAGCAGCGGACTGGCGGGTCAGCCCCAGCATTTT. Protein product: CASSGLAGQPQHF.

This rearrangement joins TRBV28 to TRBJ2-3, with 7 positions matching TRBD2. This CDR3 comprises 16 residues. Germline V lookup: CDR1 MDHEN, CDR2 SYDVKM. Losses at the gene ends were 2 bases for V and 1 base for J; bases not matched to a gene: 6. The CDR3 sequence is CASSLLGTTRTDTQYF. The DNA of the CDR3 is TGTGCCAGCAGTTTACTCGGGACTACCCGCACAGATACGCAGTATTTT.

The chain has TRBV5-1 and TRBJ2-3; weak D call: TRBD2 (5 bases). The CDR3 runs 14 residues. Germline V gives CDR1 SGHRS, CDR2 YFSETQ. V lost 0 bases to trimming and J lost 3 bases, with 8 bases between them. Written as DNA, the CDR3 is TGCGCCAGCAGCTTGGGAGGGAAGACAGATACGCAGTATTTT. Protein: CASSLGGKTDTQYF.

The V gene is TRBV25-1, the J gene TRBJ2-1; 9 bases agree with TRBD2. The germline gives CDR1 MGHDK, CDR2 SYGVNS. The CDR3 covers 16 residues. The trim removed 8 bases at V and 0 bases at J, leaving 8 bases unmatched. The CDR3 sequence is CASQSSGASSYNEQFF. The CDR3, as DNA: TGTGCCAGCCAGTCTAGCGGGGCGAGCTCCTACAATGAGCAGTTCTTC. The whole variable domain, filled in from reference TRBV25-1 and TRBJ2-1, reads EADIYQTPRYLVIGTGKKITLECSQTMGHDKMYWYQQDPGMELHLIHYSYGVNSTEKGDLSSESTVSRIRTEHFPLTLESARPSHTSQYLCASQSSGASSYNEQFFGPGTRLTVL.

This chain connects TRBV7-2 to TRBJ2-5; D may be TRBD1 (6 bases). This CDR3 is 13 amino acids long. Germline-derived CDR1 and CDR2 are SGHTA and FQGNSA. V lost 1 base, J lost 4 bases, and 7 bases lay in between. In DNA, the CDR3 is TGTGCCAGCAGCTTAGAAGGGGGAGAGACCCAGTACTTC. It encodes CASSLEGGETQYF.

The chain couples TRBV27 to TRBJ2-3; 7 bases are a match to TRBD1. This CDR3 has 13 amino acids. V shed 7 bases, J shed 6 bases, and the junction held 7 bases outside the gene matches. CDR1 is MNHEY, CDR2 SMNVEV, per germline (reference sequence). The CDR3 loop reads CASKGRGWDTQYF. The CDR3, as DNA: TGTGCCAGCAAGGGCAGGGGGTGGGATACGCAGTATTTT.

The gene calls are TRBV7-2 and TRBJ1-1; 8 nucleotides line up with TRBD1. J was trimmed by 6 bases and V by 7 bases; bases with no gene match: 16. Germline-derived CDR1 and CDR2 are SGHTA and FQGNSA. This CDR3 is 16 amino acids long. CDR3 protein: CASTSGTGAFFAEAFF. CDR3 in DNA: TGTGCCAGCACCTCCGGGACAGGCGCCTTTTTCGCTGAAGCTTTCTTT. The entire variable domain, with the rest obtained from reference TRBV7-2 and TRBJ1-1, is as follows: GAGVSQSPSNKVTEKGKDVELRCDPISGHTALYWYRQSLGQGLEFLIYFQGNSAPDKSGLPSDRFSAERTGGSVSTLTIQRTQQEDSAVYLCASTSGTGAFFAEAFFGQGTRLTVV.

The chain couples TRBV19 to TRBJ1-1, with 8 positions matching TRBD1. Germline assignment: CDR1 LNHDA and CDR2 SQIVND (reference sequence). V was pared by 1 base and J by 8 bases, with 3 bases of the junction left unmatched. The CDR3 contains 13 residues. For the CDR3, the DNA is TGTGCCAGTAGTATAGCCAGGGGGCTAGAAGCTTTCTTT. This codes for CASSIARGLEAFF.

A single count supports this clone. This chain joins TRBV5-1 and TRBJ1-4, with 10 bases identical to TRBD1. This CDR3 is built from 14 residues. Germline V gene sequence: CDR1 SGHRS, CDR2 YFSETQ. The junction had 5 bases not matched to a gene; V was cut back by 5 bases and J by 7 bases. The CDR3 loop reads CASRPRDRGEKLFF. The CDR3 DNA follows: TGCGCCAGCAGACCCCGGGACAGGGGTGAAAAACTGTTTTTT.

This chain uses TRBV30 with TRBJ2-3; 7 positions match TRBD2. The CDR3 loop spans 14 amino acids. V lost 0 bases, J lost 4 bases, and 4 bases stayed unmatched. Germline V lookup: CDR1 GTSNPN, CDR2 SVGIG (reference sequence). The CDR3 DNA is TGTGCCTGGAGTGTGAGTCGGGGGGCAGATACGCAGTATTTT. Amino acid sequence: CAWSVSRGADTQYF.

V usage is TRBV5-1 and J usage is TRBJ1-2, with 8 bases aligning to TRBD1. CDR1 is SGHRS, CDR2 YFSETQ, per germline. The CDR3 spans 15 residues. V shed 4 bases and J 5 bases; nucleotides not matched to a gene: 10. DNA of the CDR3: TGCGCCAGCAGCCCGCGGGACAGGTTGGAGTATGGCTACACCTTC. It yields the protein CASSPRDRLEYGYTF.

This clone was recorded a few times. The gene calls are TRBV28 and TRBJ1-1; D is undetermined. The CDR3 runs 14 residues. Between the trimmed V and J ends, which lost 6 bases and 4 bases, there was a span of 15 bases. Germline loops: CDR1 MDHEN, CDR2 SYDVKM. CDR3 coding DNA: TGTGCCAGCAGCCCCCCGGCCCGGGGCACTGAAGCTTTCTTT. Translated, it gives CASSPPARGTEAFF.

V is TRBV19 and J is TRBJ2-3; no reliable D call. CDR1 LNHDA and CDR2 SQIVND come from the germline V gene (reference sequence). The CDR3 spans 13 residues. V lost 3 bases and J 6 bases, leaving 10 bases between the germline ends. The CDR3 coding sequence is TGTGCCAGTAGTATCGATCGGTCCGATACGCAGTATTTT. Its translation: CASSIDRSDTQYF. The complete variable domain, with remaining parts taken from reference TRBV19 and TRBJ2-3, reads DGGITQSPKYLFRKEGQNVTLSCEQNLNHDAMYWYRQDPGQGLRLIYYSQIVNDFQKGDIAEGYSVSREKKESFPLTVTSAQKNPTAFYLCASSIDRSDTQYFGPGTRLTVL.